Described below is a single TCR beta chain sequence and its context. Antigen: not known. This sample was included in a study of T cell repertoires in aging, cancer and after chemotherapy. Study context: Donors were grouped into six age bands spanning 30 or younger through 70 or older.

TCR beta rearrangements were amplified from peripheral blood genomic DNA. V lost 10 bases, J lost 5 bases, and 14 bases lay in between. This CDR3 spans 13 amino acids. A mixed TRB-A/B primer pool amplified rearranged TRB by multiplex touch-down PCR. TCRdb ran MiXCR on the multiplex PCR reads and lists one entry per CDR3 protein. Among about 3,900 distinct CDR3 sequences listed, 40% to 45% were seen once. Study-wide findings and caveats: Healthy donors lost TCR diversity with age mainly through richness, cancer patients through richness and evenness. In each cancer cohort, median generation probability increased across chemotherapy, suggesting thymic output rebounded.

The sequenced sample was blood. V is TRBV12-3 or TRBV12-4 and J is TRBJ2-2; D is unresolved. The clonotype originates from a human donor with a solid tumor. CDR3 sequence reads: CATLLASTGELFF. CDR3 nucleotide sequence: TGTGCCACCCTCCTGGCCTCGACCGGGGAGCTGTTTTTT.